A selection of T cell receptor beta chains follows, all from one sample in a study of blood T cell repertoires in COVID-19. The data were produced by immunoSEQ multiplex PCR, yet TCRdb's version contains in-frame clones alone and is incomplete. The sample lists some 100,000 clones, 86% occurring once. Input material: peripheral blood. The receptors stem from a human donor in a cohort sampled during active COVID-19. Each CDR3 is given with its conserved first and last residue. The order of the fields is clone size, D gene, V gene, J gene, CDR3 DNA, CDR3 protein. D genes are given only for firm matches. Clone size is not always given. Where it is, it says once, few, many or a class for expanded clones.

size: .; D: .; V: TRBV7-9; J: TRBJ1-6; DNA: TGTGCCAGCAGCCCCAGGGGTATGAATTCACCCCTCCACTTT; CDR3: CASSPRGMNSPLHF
size: .; D: .; V: TRBV9; J: TRBJ2-2; DNA: TGTGCCAGCAGCGTAGGCCTAGATCGGACCGGGGAGCTGTTTTTT; CDR3: CASSVGLDRTGELFF
size: once; D: .; V: TRBV19; J: TRBJ2-5; DNA: TGTGCCAGTAGCCAGGGGACTACGGGGACCCAGTACTTC; CDR3: CASSQGTTGTQYF
size: .; D: .; V: TRBV7-2; J: TRBJ1-5; DNA: TGTGCCAGCAGCTTAGGGGCTCCCCCGCCCCAGCATTTT; CDR3: CASSLGAPPPQHF
size: .; D: .; V: TRBV3-1/TRBV3-2; J: TRBJ2-1; DNA: TGTGCCAGCAGCCAAGATTGGAGGGCTGAGCAGTTCTTC; CDR3: CASSQDWRAEQFF
size: .; D: TRBD1; V: TRBV7-8; J: TRBJ1-3; DNA: TGTGCCAGCAGCCCAGGGACAGTTGGAAACACCATATATTTT; CDR3: CASSPGTVGNTIYF
size: .; D: .; V: TRBV7-2; J: TRBJ2-7; DNA: TGTGCCAGCAGCTGGGATCATGAGGGCTACGAGCAGTACTTC; CDR3: CASSWDHEGYEQYF
size: .; D: .; V: TRBV9; J: TRBJ2-3; DNA: TGTGCCAGCAGCGTAGCTTTCACAGATACGCAGTATTTT; CDR3: CASSVAFTDTQYF
size: .; D: TRBD1; V: TRBV18; J: TRBJ1-3; DNA: TGTGCCAGCTCACCCGATGGGACAGCTGGAAACACCATATATTTT; CDR3: CASSPDGTAGNTIYF
size: once; D: .; V: TRBV25-1; J: TRBJ1-1; DNA: TGTGCCAGCAGTGAATACCCTAACACTGAAGCTTTCTTT; CDR3: CASSEYPNTEAFF
size: .; D: .; V: TRBV18; J: TRBJ1-2; DNA: TGTGCCAGCTCACCACAGGGGGAAGGCTATGGCTACACCTTC; CDR3: CASSPQGEGYGYTF
size: .; D: TRBD1; V: TRBV10-3; J: TRBJ2-5; DNA: TGTGCCATCGGACAGGGGCGGGAGGAGACCCAGTACTTC; CDR3: CAIGQGREETQYF
size: .; D: TRBD1; V: TRBV6-2/TRBV6-3; J: TRBJ2-5; DNA: TGTGCCAGCAGTTCGGGACAGGGGGCCCAAGAGACCCAGTACTTC; CDR3: CASSSGQGAQETQYF
size: .; D: .; V: TRBV4-3; J: TRBJ1-6; DNA: TGCGCCAGCAGCCAAGGCATCTCCCCGCAGGCCCTCCACTTT; CDR3: CASSQGISPQALHF
size: .; D: .; V: TRBV19; J: TRBJ1-6; DNA: TGTGCCAGTAGTACTACCTACTCCTATAATTCACCCCTCCACTTT; CDR3: CASSTTYSYNSPLHF
size: once; D: TRBD2; V: TRBV7-2; J: TRBJ2-5; DNA: TGTGCCAGCAGTCGAACTAGCGGGGGGCAAGAGACCCAGTACTTC; CDR3: CASSRTSGGQETQYF
size: .; D: .; V: TRBV5-6; J: TRBJ1-1; DNA: TGTGCCAGCAGCCTCATTACACAGATTCTCACTGAAGCTTTCTTT; CDR3: CASSLITQILTEAFF
size: .; D: .; V: TRBV9; J: TRBJ2-3; DNA: TGTGCCAGCAGCGTAGGTTTGGAACTAACAGATACGCAGTATTTT; CDR3: CASSVGLELTDTQYF
size: .; D: TRBD1; V: TRBV7-9; J: TRBJ1-3; DNA: TGTGCCTCCAGGGGGCAGACTACCTCTGGAAACACCATATATTTT; CDR3: CASRGQTTSGNTIYF
size: .; D: TRBD2; V: TRBV7-2; J: TRBJ2-7; DNA: TGTGCCAGCAGCTCGGTAGCGGGTCTCTCCTACGAGCAGTACTTC; CDR3: CASSSVAGLSYEQYF
size: .; D: .; V: TRBV9; J: TRBJ1-5; DNA: TGTGCCAGCAGCGGAGGCAAAGATCAGCCCCAGCATTTT; CDR3: CASSGGKDQPQHF
size: .; D: .; V: TRBV3-1/TRBV3-2; J: TRBJ2-7; DNA: TGTGCCAGCAGCTACTACTACGAGCAGTACTTC; CDR3: CASSYYYEQYF
size: .; D: TRBD2; V: TRBV24-1; J: TRBJ2-3; DNA: TGTGCCACCAGTAACCCTAGCGGGAGGGCAGGGGATACGCAGTATTTT; CDR3: CATSNPSGRAGDTQYF
size: once; D: .; V: TRBV27; J: TRBJ2-2; DNA: TGTGCCGTCCTGAGGAGAGCCGGGGAGCTGTTTTTT; CDR3: CAVLRRAGELFF
size: .; D: TRBD2; V: TRBV4-1; J: TRBJ2-1; DNA: TGCGCCAGCAGCCTTACTAGCGAAACCTACAATGAGCAGTTCTTC; CDR3: CASSLTSETYNEQFF
size: once; D: .; V: TRBV14; J: TRBJ2-2; DNA: TGTGCCAGCAGCCAAGGGGCATACGGCGGGGAGCTGTTTTTT; CDR3: CASSQGAYGGELFF
size: .; D: .; V: TRBV28; J: TRBJ1-1; DNA: TGTGCCAGCAGTTCTGGCGGGCCGACTGAAGCTTTCTTT; CDR3: CASSSGGPTEAFF
size: .; D: .; V: TRBV7-2; J: TRBJ1-4; DNA: TGTGCCAGCAGCCCAGGACAGCCTGGTGAAAAACTGTTTTTT; CDR3: CASSPGQPGEKLFF
size: .; D: .; V: TRBV19; J: TRBJ1-5; DNA: TGTGCCCGGGCTGGGGGGGCCGGGGGGGGGCAGCCCCAGCATTTT; CDR3: CARAGGAGGGQPQHF
size: .; D: .; V: TRBV7-2; J: TRBJ1-2; DNA: TGTGCCAGCAGCTTAATCCCAGGGGAAGCCTATGGCTACACCTTC; CDR3: CASSLIPGEAYGYTF
size: once; D: .; V: TRBV9; J: TRBJ2-2; DNA: TGTGCCAGCAGCGTAGGAGGAAACACCGGGGAGCTGTTTTTT; CDR3: CASSVGGNTGELFF
size: few; D: .; V: TRBV27; J: TRBJ1-2; DNA: TGTGCCAGCAGTCCAAGGACAGCTCTTTATGGCTACACCTTC; CDR3: CASSPRTALYGYTF
size: .; D: .; V: TRBV19; J: TRBJ1-1; DNA: TGTGCCAGTAGTCAAAATCGGGGGACTGAAGCTTTCTTT; CDR3: CASSQNRGTEAFF
size: .; D: TRBD1; V: TRBV5-1; J: TRBJ2-7; DNA: TGCGCCAGCAGCAATAGGACAGGGGGGGCCTACGAGCAGTACTTC; CDR3: CASSNRTGGAYEQYF
size: .; D: TRBD2; V: TRBV6-6; J: TRBJ2-3; DNA: TGTGCCAGCAGTTACGGGCCAGCGGGGGCCTCTAGGGCGCAGTATTTT; CDR3: CASSYGPAGASRAQYF
size: .; D: .; V: TRBV7-9; J: TRBJ1-1; DNA: TGTGCCAGCAGCTCAAATGTTGGGTACAGGGACACTGAAGCTTTCTTT; CDR3: CASSSNVGYRDTEAFF
size: .; D: .; V: TRBV12-2; J: TRBJ1-2; DNA: TGTGCAAGTCGCTTCCCCCGCGCCCTACAGGGGGAAAACTATGGCTACACCTTC; CDR3: CASRFPRALQGENYGYTF
size: .; D: .; V: TRBV5-5; J: TRBJ2-7; DNA: TGTGCCAGCAGCTTGGTGCCAACGACATCCTACGAGCAGTACTTC; CDR3: CASSLVPTTSYEQYF
size: once; D: .; V: TRBV2; J: TRBJ1-4; DNA: TGTGCCAGCTTGGAGAGGATTGTCAGTGAAAAACTGTTTTTT; CDR3: CASLERIVSEKLFF
size: .; D: TRBD2; V: TRBV2; J: TRBJ2-5; DNA: TGTGCCAGCAGTCTTCGGACTAGCATCGATGAGACCCAGTACTTC; CDR3: CASSLRTSIDETQYF
size: .; D: TRBD1; V: TRBV20-1; J: TRBJ1-2; DNA: TGCAGTGCTAGTCGAAGGGGGCAAATGGGCTATGGCTACACCTTC; CDR3: CSASRRGQMGYGYTF
size: .; D: TRBD1; V: TRBV7-9; J: TRBJ2-5; DNA: TGTGCCAGCAGCTTCGGACAGGGTCGGGAGACCCAGTACTTC; CDR3: CASSFGQGRETQYF
size: .; D: .; V: TRBV11-1; J: TRBJ1-4; DNA: TGTGCCAGCAGCTCAACAGGGTCCCCCGCTAATGAAAAACTGTTTTTT; CDR3: CASSSTGSPANEKLFF
size: once; D: .; V: TRBV2; J: TRBJ2-7; DNA: TGTGCCAGCAGTGGGGCGGGCATGCGGAACGAGCAGTACTTC; CDR3: CASSGAGMRNEQYF
size: .; D: TRBD1; V: TRBV6-5; J: TRBJ2-1; DNA: TGTGCCAGCAGTTCAAACCGGGACAGGGGGCACAATGAGCAGTTCTTC; CDR3: CASSSNRDRGHNEQFF
size: .; D: TRBD2; V: TRBV7-6; J: TRBJ2-2; DNA: TGTGCCAGCAGCTCCCATAGCGGGGGGTTCACCGGGGAGCTGTTTTTT; CDR3: CASSSHSGGFTGELFF
size: .; D: .; V: TRBV18; J: TRBJ2-3; DNA: TGTGCCAGCTCACCTCGCTCCTCCACCCGGGGTACGCAGTATTTT; CDR3: CASSPRSSTRGTQYF